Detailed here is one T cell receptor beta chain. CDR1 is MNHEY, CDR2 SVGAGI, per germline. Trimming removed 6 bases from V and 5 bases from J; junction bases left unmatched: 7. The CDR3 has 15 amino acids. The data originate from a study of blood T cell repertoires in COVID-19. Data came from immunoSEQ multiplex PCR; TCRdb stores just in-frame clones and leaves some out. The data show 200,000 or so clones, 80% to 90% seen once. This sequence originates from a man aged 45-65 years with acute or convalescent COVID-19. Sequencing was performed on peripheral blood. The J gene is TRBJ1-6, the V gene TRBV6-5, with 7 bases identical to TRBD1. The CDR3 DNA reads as TGTGCCAGCAGCGCAGGGGGTTTCCATAATTCACCCCTCCACTTT. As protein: CASSAGGFHNSPLHF.